This T cell receptor (beta chain) came from a study of shared clonotypes between healthy human individuals. The germline V gene has CDR1 SGHAT and CDR2 FQNNGV. Trimming pared 3 bases from V and 5 bases from J, leaving 13 bases between. The length of the CDR3 is 14 residues. The data were produced by immunoSEQ multiplex PCR, yet TCRdb's version contains in-frame clones alone and is incomplete. This table holds hundreds of thousands of clones, about 80% found once. This chain uses TRBV11-2 with TRBJ1-1; no clear D gene. Sequenced material: memory CD4+ T cells sorted from blood. Subset described: CD45RA-negative fraction. This TCR came from a woman aged 25 to 39 in good health. CDR3 coding DNA: TGTGCCAGCAGCTTCGGGGTCGAGGTAACTGAAGCTTTCTTT. This sequence encodes CASSFGVEVTEAFF. Together with reference TRBV11-2 and TRBJ1-1, the CDR3 gives the full variable domain: EAGVAQSPRYKIIEKRQSVAFWCNPISGHATLYWYQQILGQGPKLLIQFQNNGVVDDSQLPKDRFSAERLKGVDSTLKIQPAKLEDSAVYLCASSFGVEVTEAFFGQGTRLTVV.